One sample yielded the 18 T cell receptor beta chains listed below, sequenced in a study of early T cells in non-severe SARS-CoV-2 infection. Each CDR3 protein gets one entry after TCRdb re-called the 5' RACE reads with MiXCR. The data hold 25,000 to 35,000 distinct CDR3 sequences, with roughly 6.6% observed a single time. Specimen: whole blood. Every receptor here comes from an adult who was a healthcare worker with PCR-confirmed SARS-CoV-2 infection or an uninfected control (not recorded which).

Only a few counts were recorded for this clonotype. The gene calls are TRBV7-9 and TRBJ1-2; D not certain. The CDR3 runs to 13 residues. Trimming cost V 6 bases and J 4 bases, with 12 bases left between them. Germline V gene sequence: CDR1 SEHNR, CDR2 FQNEAQ (reference sequence). The CDR3 here is CASRHGVGYGYTF. In DNA form, the CDR3 reads TGTGCCAGCAGGCACGGGGTCGGCTATGGCTACACCTTC.

This clonotype was observed at least ten times. J is TRBJ1-4 and V is TRBV4-3; D remains unclear. The CDR3 loop spans 20 amino acids. Trimming shortened V by 3 bases and J by 5 bases, and 28 bases separated the two germline ends. Germline values: CDR1 LGHNA, CDR2 YSLEER. The CDR3 nucleotides read TGCGCCAGCAGCCAGAGCAGACCGGGCCTCGACCCGGATAAAAATGAAAAACTGTTTTTT. Translation: CASSQSRPGLDPDKNEKLFF.

The chain couples TRBV20-1 to TRBJ2-7; D may be TRBD1 (5 bases). Germline lookup yields CDR1 DFQATT and CDR2 SNEGSKA (reference sequence). There are 13 residues in the CDR3. The V end was cut by 3 bases, the J end by 6 bases, with 15 bases between. In nucleotides, the CDR3 is TGCAGTGCTAGTTATTTCAGGGAAGGCGAGCAGTACTTC. This gives the protein CSASYFREGEQYF.

Ten or more counts support this clonotype. The junction shows a germline mismatch at one end, possibly a read error. The CDR3 coding sequence is TGTGCCAGCAGTCTAGCGGGAGGGCGGAGTGAGCAGTTCTTC. Its protein is CASSLAGGRSEQFF. V gene TRBV12-3 or TRBV12-4 combines with J gene TRBJ2-1; the match to TRBD2 covers 12 bases. The CDR3 contains 14 residues.

This rearrangement joins TRBV30 to TRBJ1-2; possibly TRBD1 for D (6 bases). V shed 3 bases and J shed 6 bases, with 14 bases lying between them. This CDR3 spans 13 amino acids. Germline values: CDR1 GTSNPN, CDR2 SVGIG (reference sequence). The CDR3 sequence is CAWSRIQGNGYTF. In DNA, the CDR3 is TGTGCCTGGAGCCGCATACAGGGCAATGGCTACACCTTC.

There are many counts of this clonotype. The rearrangement joins TRBV7-2 to TRBJ1-3; D unclear. Deletions cut 2 bases from V and 2 bases from J, with 13 bases between. The CDR3 loop spans 16 amino acids. The germline V gene encodes CDR1 SGHTA and CDR2 FQGNSA. The CDR3 DNA follows: TGTGCCAGCAGCTTACTCGCTCTGGGAGCTGGAAACACCATATATTTT. Its translation: CASSLLALGAGNTIYF.

This clonotype was found a few times. V usage is TRBV13 and J usage is TRBJ2-7; TRBD2 agrees at 11 bases. V shed 4 bases and J 6 bases; nucleotides not matched to a gene: 8. The CDR3 loop spans 15 amino acids. Germline lookup yields CDR1 PRHDT and CDR2 FYEKMQ (reference sequence). CDR3: CASSSIAGGLSEQYF. For the CDR3, the DNA is TGTGCCAGCAGCTCTATAGCGGGGGGGCTTAGCGAGCAGTACTTC.

There are many counts of this clonotype. This sequence joins TRBV7-2 and TRBJ2-3; weak D call: TRBD1 (5 bases). Germline assignment: CDR1 SGHTA and CDR2 FQGNSA. Trimming pared 5 bases from V and 2 bases from J, leaving 20 bases between. The CDR3 totals 17 residues. CDR3 sequence reads: CASSRFGLGAYTDTQYF. The CDR3 coding sequence is TGTGCCAGCAGCCGCTTCGGGTTAGGGGCCTACACAGATACGCAGTATTTT.

The chain recombines TRBV12-3 or TRBV12-4 with TRBJ2-7, with D unresolved. The CDR3 consists of 12 residues. With 4 bases removed from V and 0 bases from J, the gap between germline ends came to 4 bases. This CDR3 reads CASSSDSYEQYF. The CDR3 coding sequence is TGTGCCAGCAGTTCTGACTCCTACGAGCAGTACTTC.

Notes on this clonotype: This may stem from a read error, because a much larger clone lies one nucleotide away. This chain uses TRBV29-1 with TRBJ1-1, with D uncertain. Per germline, CDR1 SQVTM and CDR2 ANQGSEA. The length of the CDR3 is 12 residues. CDR3 protein: CRAADTYTEAFF. In DNA, the CDR3 is TGCAGAGCCGCTGACACCTACACTGAAGCTTTCTTT. The whole variable domain, filled in from reference TRBV29-1 and TRBJ1-1, reads SAVISQKPSRDICQRGTSLTIQCQVDSQVTMMFWYRQQPGQSLTLIATANQGSEATYESGFVIDKFPISRPNLTFSTLTVSNMSPEDSSIYLCRAADTYTEAFFGQGTRLTVV.

This clonotype was recorded at least ten times. V usage is TRBV7-3 and J usage is TRBJ1-1; TRBD1 is a possible D gene (5 bases). V was trimmed by 5 bases and J by 1 base, leaving 8 bases between them. CDR3 length equals 13 residues. Germline V CDR1 and CDR2: SGHTA, FQGTGA. DNA for the CDR3: TGTGCCAGCAGCCCAACAGGGAACACTGAAGCTTTCTTT. Encoded protein: CASSPTGNTEAFF. The whole variable domain, filled in from reference TRBV7-3 and TRBJ1-1, reads GAGVSQTPSNKVTEKGKYVELRCDPISGHTALYWYRQSLGQGPEFLIYFQGTGAADDSGLPNDRFFAVRPEGSVSTLKIQRTERGDSAVYLCASSPTGNTEAFFGQGTRLTVV.

There are many counts of this clonotype. J is TRBJ2-2 and V is TRBV7-6; maybe TRBD1 (5 bases). The CDR3 runs 15 residues. From germline, CDR1 is SGHVS and CDR2 FNYEAQ. V was pared by 3 bases and J by 5 bases, with 13 bases between. Written as DNA, the CDR3 is TGTGCCAGCAGCTTTAATCCAGGGCTTACCGGGGAGCTGTTTTTT. Amino acid sequence: CASSFNPGLTGELFF.

A few counts support this clonotype. The chain carries TRBV7-2 and TRBJ2-1; D possibly corresponds to TRBD2 (5 bases). CDR1 and CDR2 from the germline V gene are SGHTA and FQGNSA. This CDR3 has 14 residues. Trimming pared 1 base from V and 2 bases from J, leaving 6 bases between. The CDR3 region is CASSLELAYNEQFF. The CDR3 DNA sequence: TGTGCCAGCAGCTTAGAACTAGCCTACAATGAGCAGTTCTTC.

There are many counts of this clonotype. The V and J genes are TRBV20-1 and TRBJ2-1, with TRBD2 identical over 7 bases. The V gene's germline CDR1 is DFQATT and CDR2 SNEGSKA (reference sequence). Unmatched junction bases numbered 3, after V lost 1 base and J lost 9 bases. There are 12 residues in the CDR3. The DNA for the CDR3 is TGCAGTGCTAGAGGCGGGAGTGCTGAGCAGTTCTTC. Its translation is CSARGGSAEQFF.

This clonotype showed up just a few times. V is TRBV7-9 and J is TRBJ2-1; 7 bases line up with TRBD2. Germline V CDR1 and CDR2: SEHNR, FQNEAQ (reference sequence). CDR3 length: 15 amino acids. V shed 0 bases and J 3 bases; nucleotides not matched to a gene: 2. CDR3 coding DNA: TGTGCCAGCAGCTTAGCGGGAGGGCACTACAATGAGCAGTTCTTC. This gives the protein CASSLAGGHYNEQFF.

This clonotype was seen repeatedly, ten times or more. The chain recombines TRBV12-3 or TRBV12-4 with TRBJ1-1; D is uncertain. V gave up 1 base and J gave up 8 bases, with 5 bases separating them. The CDR3 has 11 residues. The CDR3, as DNA: TGTGCCAGCAGTTTAGGGTACGAAGCTTTCTTT. Its translation: CASSLGYEAFF.

This clonotype showed up many times. This rearrangement joins TRBV4-1 to TRBJ1-5; D may be TRBD1 (6 bases). CDR3 length: 14 amino acids. Germline-derived CDR1 and CDR2 are MGHRA and YSYEKL. Trimming took off 8 bases at V and 1 base at J, with 12 bases between the two ends. CDR3 amino acids: CASADRKSNQPQHF. The CDR3 DNA reads TGCGCCAGCGCCGACAGGAAAAGCAATCAGCCCCAGCATTTT.

Only one count was recorded for this clonotype. Given a much more abundant clone one base away, this may be a read error. This chain connects TRBV13 to TRBJ2-5, with a weak D call TRBD2 (6 bases). The germline V and J ends were trimmed by 8 bases and 2 bases, with 9 bases remaining between them. Germline CDR1 PRHDT, CDR2 FYEKMQ (reference sequence). The CDR3 is 12 amino acids. CDR3 amino acids: CASPGAQETQYF. In nucleotides, the CDR3 is TGTGCCAGCCCGGGAGCGCAAGAGACCCAGTACTTC.